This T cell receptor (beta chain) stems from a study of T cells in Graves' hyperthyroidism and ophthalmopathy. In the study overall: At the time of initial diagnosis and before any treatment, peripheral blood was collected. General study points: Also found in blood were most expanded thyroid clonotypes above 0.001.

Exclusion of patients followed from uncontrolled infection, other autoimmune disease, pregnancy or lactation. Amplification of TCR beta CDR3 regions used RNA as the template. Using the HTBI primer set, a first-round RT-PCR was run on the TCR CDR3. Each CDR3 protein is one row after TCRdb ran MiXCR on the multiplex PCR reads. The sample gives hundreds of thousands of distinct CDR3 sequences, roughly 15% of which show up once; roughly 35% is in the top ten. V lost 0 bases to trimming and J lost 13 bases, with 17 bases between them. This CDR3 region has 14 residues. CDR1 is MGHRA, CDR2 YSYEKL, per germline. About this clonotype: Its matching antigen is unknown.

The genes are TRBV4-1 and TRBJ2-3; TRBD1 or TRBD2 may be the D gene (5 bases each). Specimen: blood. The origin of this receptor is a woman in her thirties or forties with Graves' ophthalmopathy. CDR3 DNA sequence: TGCGCCAGCAGCCAAGACTCTCGGGACGGCTCAAAGTATTTT. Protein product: CASSQDSRDGSKYF.